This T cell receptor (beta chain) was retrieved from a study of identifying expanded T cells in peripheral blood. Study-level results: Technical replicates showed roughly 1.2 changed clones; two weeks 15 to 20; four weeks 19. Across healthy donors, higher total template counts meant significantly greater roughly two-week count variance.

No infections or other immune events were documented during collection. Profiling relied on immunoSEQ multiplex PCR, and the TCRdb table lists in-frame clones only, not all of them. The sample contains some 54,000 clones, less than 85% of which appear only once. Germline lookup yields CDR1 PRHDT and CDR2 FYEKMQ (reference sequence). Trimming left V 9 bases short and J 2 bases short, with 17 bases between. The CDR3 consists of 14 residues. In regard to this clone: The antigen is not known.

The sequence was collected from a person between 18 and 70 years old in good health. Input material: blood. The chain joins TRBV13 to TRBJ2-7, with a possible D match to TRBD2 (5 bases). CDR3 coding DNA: TGTGCCAGTTCCGCTTTTGGAGGACCCTACGAGCAGTACTTC. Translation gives CASSAFGGPYEQYF.